This TCR beta chain comes out of a study of Graves' ophthalmopathy and Graves' hyperthyroidism. This clonotype came up a few times. What it binds is unknown. Researchers took RNA transcripts and amplified TCR beta CDR3 regions from them. HTBI primers served in a first-round RT-PCR, which a second-round multiplex PCR followed. TCRdb re-called the multiplex PCR reads with MiXCR, one entry per CDR3 protein. Of 650,000 to 800,000 distinct CDR3 sequences listed, over 40% are singletons. Findings of the study overall: Blood also contained most of the expanded thyroid clonotypes above 0.001 frequency.

V was pared by 0 bases and J by 10 bases, with 18 bases between. CDR3 length equals 14 residues. Looked up from germline, CDR1 is DFQATT and CDR2 is SNEGSKA (reference sequence). Sequencing was done on a sample of peripheral blood. This chain uses TRBV20-1 with TRBJ1-1, with D possibly being TRBD1 (6 bases). The sequence derives from an adult man with Graves' ophthalmopathy. CDR3 protein: CSARDPVVGGRAFF. CDR3 coding DNA: TGCAGTGCTAGAGATCCAGTCGTGGGGGGGCGAGCTTTCTTT.